The 9 T cell receptor beta chains given below trace back to one sample, sequenced in a study of tissue T cells after allogeneic stem cell transplantation (dated by TCRdb to 2021 to 2024). The label giving this sample's time point can be read as: mouse harvest day 7 after allogeneic transplant. Mouse grafts consisting of 10^7 T-cell-depleted bone marrow cells combined with 10^6 splenic CD5+ T cells were administered by tail vein injection. The library relied on the immunoSEQ multiplex PCR assay. TCRdb obtained this table from immuneACCESS and retained in-frame rearrangements with V and J assigned. These tables miss some clones; where compared with another copy, unresolved V genes account for less than half of the shortfall, and the remainder is unexplained. Present in this sample are about 6,600 clones, around half of which were seen just once. Roughly 8% of the sample lies in the top ten. Specimen: lymph node tissue. The receptors come from a female BALB/c mouse given C57BL/6 T cells with graft-versus-host disease after an allogeneic hematopoietic cell transplant.

In its sample, this clone is medium-sized. The gene names here belong to mouse. The sequence runs out 1 residue before the end of the CDR3; the remainder is reconstructed from the germline J gene. The genes are TRBV29 and TRBJ1-2; TRBD1 might be the D (6 bases). The CDR3 totals 14 residues. V was cut by 6 bases and J by 0 bases, with 11 bases left in between. Germline V gene lookup returns CDR1 MSHET and CDR2 SYDVDS. CDR3 loop: CASSRDIANSDYTF. The sequenced CDR3 bases are TGTGCTAGCAGCCGGGACATTGCAAACTCCGACTACACC.

This clone is labeled medium-sized. Gene names and germline refer to mouse. The read terminates 1 residue before the CDR3 end, so the remaining end is supplied by the germline J gene. The V and J genes are TRBV20 and TRBJ2-7; 7 nucleotides agree with TRBD2. Per germline, CDR1 GFQATS and CDR2 STVNSAI. This CDR3 region has 11 residues. V was clipped by 3 bases and J by 6 bases; unmatched bases: 2. The part of the CDR3 DNA that was read is TGTGGTGCTAGCTGGGGGAGTGAACAGTAC. Its protein product is CGASWGSEQY. The complete CDR3 sequence is CGASWGSEQYF.

This clone was seen once. Gene names refer to mouse genes. The read stops 1 residue short of the end of the CDR3; the missing end is completed from the germline J gene. This chain uses TRBV3 with TRBJ2-3; 9 bases are shared with TRBD2. The CDR3 has 15 residues. The V segment lost 4 bases and the J segment 1 base; nucleotides outside the gene matches: 3. From germline, CDR1 is SNHLY and CDR2 FYNGKV (reference sequence). The CDR3 region is CASSSRLGGAETLYF. The sequenced part of the CDR3 DNA is TGTGCCAGCAGCTCCCGACTGGGGGGTGCAGAAACGCTGTAT.

This clone was observed a few times. Mouse names are used for the genes. The sequence runs out 1 residue before the end of the CDR3; the remainder is reconstructed from the germline J gene. This chain links TRBV26 with TRBJ2-7, with no clear D. This CDR3 spans 10 amino acids. The V end was cut by 6 bases, the J end by 7 bases, with 7 bases between. In germline, CDR1 is KGHPV, CDR2 FQNQEV (reference sequence). Incomplete CDR3 DNA: TGTGCCAGCAGGGCAGTCGAACAGTAC. This codes for CASRAVEQY. The whole CDR3 is CASRAVEQYF.

This clone is labeled as medium-sized. Gene labels here are mouse ones. The sequenced fragment ends 1 residue before the CDR3 boundary, so the rest is inferred from the germline J gene. V is TRBV2 and J is TRBJ2-1, with 9 positions matching TRBD2. Trimming at V came to 0 bases and at J to 7 bases, leaving 4 bases not matched to a gene. The CDR3 extends over 15 amino acids. Germline-derived CDR1 and CDR2 are LGHNA and YSYQKL. CDR3 sequence reads: CASSQEGTGRAEQFF. Partial CDR3 DNA: TGTGCCAGCAGCCAAGAGGGGACTGGGCGAGCTGAGCAGTTC.

This clone was recorded a few times. These gene names are mouse names. The read finishes 1 residue shy of the CDR3 end, and the germline J gene is used to complete it. J is TRBJ1-1 and V is TRBV20, with a tentative D call TRBD1 (5 bases). Germline values: CDR1 GFQATS, CDR2 STVNSAI. The CDR3 loop spans 12 amino acids. The V and J ends lost 3 bases and 3 bases respectively, with 8 bases between them. CDR3 region: CGASPGYTEVFF. The part of the CDR3 DNA that was read is TGTGGTGCTAGTCCAGGGTACACAGAAGTCTTC.

Concerning this clone: Gene names and germline refer to mouse. The read ends 1 residue before the CDR3 terminus; that terminus is restored from the germline J gene. The chain joins TRBV16 to TRBJ2-7, with 8 bases that match TRBD2. V trimming: 2 bases; J trimming: 0 bases; junction bases outside the gene matches: 0. The CDR3 is 14 residues long. Germline CDR1 reads SGHSA; CDR2 reads FRNQAP. This CDR3 is CASSLTGGSYEQYF. CDR3 DNA (partial): TGTGCAAGCAGCTTAACTGGGGGCTCCTATGAACAGTAC.

Concerning this clone itself: Here the gene names and germline are mouse. The DNA ends 1 residue before the CDR3 does, and the rest of the CDR3 is filled in from the germline J gene. This chain joins TRBV26 and TRBJ2-7; 11 bases agree with TRBD2. Germline V CDR1 and CDR2: KGHPV, FQNQEV (reference sequence). V was pared by 4 bases and J by 4 bases, with 3 bases of the junction left unmatched. The CDR3 extends over 14 amino acids. This CDR3 is CASSPDWGGYEQYF. CDR3 DNA, as far as it was read: TGTGCCAGCAGTCCTGACTGGGGGGGATATGAACAGTAC.

Concerning this clone itself: Mouse gene names apply. The DNA ends 1 residue before the CDR3 does, and the rest of the CDR3 is filled in from the germline J gene. The V gene is TRBV1, the J gene TRBJ1-1; D remains unclear. CDR1 and CDR2 from the germline V gene are NSQYPW and LRSPGD (reference sequence). V dropped 0 bases and J dropped 4 bases, with 9 bases sitting between them. The CDR3 length is 14 residues. The CDR3 protein is CTCSADIRLTEVFF. Incomplete CDR3 DNA: TGCACCTGCAGTGCAGATATCAGACTCACAGAAGTCTTC.